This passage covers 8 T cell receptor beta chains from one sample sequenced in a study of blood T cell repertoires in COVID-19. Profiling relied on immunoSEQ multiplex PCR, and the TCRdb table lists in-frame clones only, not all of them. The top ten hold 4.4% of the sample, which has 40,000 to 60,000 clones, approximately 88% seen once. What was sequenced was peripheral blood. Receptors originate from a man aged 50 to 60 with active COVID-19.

For the CDR3, the DNA is TGTGCCAGCACCACCGCAGGGGCAGGCGAGCAGTACTTC. This encodes CASTTAGAGEQYF. V gene TRBV6-5 combines with J gene TRBJ2-7; possible D gene TRBD1, 6 bases. This CDR3 is built from 13 residues. The germline CDR1 and CDR2 sequences are MNHEY and SVGAGI. V lost 7 bases and J 6 bases, leaving 16 bases between the germline ends.

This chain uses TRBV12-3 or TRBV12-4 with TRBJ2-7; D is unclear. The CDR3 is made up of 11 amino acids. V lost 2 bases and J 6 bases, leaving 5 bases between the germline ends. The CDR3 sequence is CASSLSREQYF. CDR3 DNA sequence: TGTGCCAGCAGTTTATCTCGCGAGCAGTACTTC.

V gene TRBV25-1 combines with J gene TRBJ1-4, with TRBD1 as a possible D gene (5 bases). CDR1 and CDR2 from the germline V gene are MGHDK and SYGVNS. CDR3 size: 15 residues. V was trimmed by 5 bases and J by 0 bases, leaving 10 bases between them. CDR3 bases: TGTGCCAGCAGTTTCAGGGCTGCAACTAATGAAAAACTGTTTTTT. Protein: CASSFRAATNEKLFF. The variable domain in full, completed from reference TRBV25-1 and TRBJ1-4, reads EADIYQTPRYLVIGTGKKITLECSQTMGHDKMYWYQQDPGMELHLIHYSYGVNSTEKGDLSSESTVSRIRTEHFPLTLESARPSHTSQYLCASSFRAATNEKLFFGSGTQLSVL.

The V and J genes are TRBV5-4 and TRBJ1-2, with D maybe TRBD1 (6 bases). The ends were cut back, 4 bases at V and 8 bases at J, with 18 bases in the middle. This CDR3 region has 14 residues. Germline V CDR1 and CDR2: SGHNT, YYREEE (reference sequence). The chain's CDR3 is CASSRTGSSFGYTF. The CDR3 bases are TGTGCCAGCAGCAGAACAGGGTCGTCTTTCGGCTACACCTTC.

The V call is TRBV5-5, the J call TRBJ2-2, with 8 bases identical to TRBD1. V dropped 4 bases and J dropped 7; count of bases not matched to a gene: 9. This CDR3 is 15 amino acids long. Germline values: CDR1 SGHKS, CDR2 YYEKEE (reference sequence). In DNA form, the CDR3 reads TGTGCCAGCAGCCGAGGAGGACAGGGCGGCGGGGAGCTGTTTTTT. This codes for CASSRGGQGGGELFF.

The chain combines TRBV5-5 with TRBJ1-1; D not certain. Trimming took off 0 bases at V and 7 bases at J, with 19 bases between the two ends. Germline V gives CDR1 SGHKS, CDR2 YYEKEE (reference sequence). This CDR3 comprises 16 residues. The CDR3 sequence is CASSLGATAKLFEAFF. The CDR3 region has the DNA TGTGCCAGCAGCTTGGGCGCGACTGCGAAACTCTTTGAAGCTTTCTTT.

The CDR3 nucleotides are TGTGCCAGCAGCCTTCCCCCGGGGACCCAGTACTTC. It encodes CASSLPPGTQYF. J is TRBJ2-5 and V is TRBV7-6, with D hard to call. V was shortened by 5 bases and J by 7 bases, with 11 bases between the two germline ends. From germline, CDR1 is SGHVS and CDR2 FNYEAQ. The length of the CDR3 is 12 residues.

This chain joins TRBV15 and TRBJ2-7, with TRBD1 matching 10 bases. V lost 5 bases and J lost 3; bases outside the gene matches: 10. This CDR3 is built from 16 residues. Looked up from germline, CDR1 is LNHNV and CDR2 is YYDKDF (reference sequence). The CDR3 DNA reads TGTGCCACCAGCCGGATAAGGACAGGGGGATTCTACGAGCAGTACTTC. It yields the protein CATSRIRTGGFYEQYF.